There are many counts of the clone carrying this T cell receptor (beta chain). The antigen remains unidentified. The CDR3 end is not reached by the read, which stops 3 residues before it; the germline J gene fills it in. Each donor provided 5 to 8 ml of heparinized whole blood. This sample was taken from a study of T cell clonality in common variable immunodeficiency. General study findings and limits: The cause of increased CVID clonality remains unclear without subpopulation sequencing. Common variable immunodeficiency TCR beta sequences reportedly had fewer deletions and N-nucleotide insertions. Compared with healthy controls, CVID subjects showed increased TCRbeta clonality, mostly in about a third.

Only in-frame clones appear in the TCRdb table, and some are missing; sequencing was by immunoSEQ multiplex PCR. The table lists approximately 20,000 clones, with no singletons. The CDR3 consists of 12 residues. Germline V gene lookup returns CDR1 SEHNR and CDR2 FQNEAQ (reference sequence). V was pared by 8 bases and J by 2 bases, with 9 bases between. Sequenced sample: peripheral blood mononuclear cells. The sequence came from a human donor with common variable immunodeficiency. J is TRBJ2-5 and V is TRBV7-9; D remains ambiguous. CDR3 bases read: TGTGCCAGCCTTACTCCACAAGAGACC. This gives the protein CASLTPQET. In full, the CDR3 is CASLTPQETQYF.